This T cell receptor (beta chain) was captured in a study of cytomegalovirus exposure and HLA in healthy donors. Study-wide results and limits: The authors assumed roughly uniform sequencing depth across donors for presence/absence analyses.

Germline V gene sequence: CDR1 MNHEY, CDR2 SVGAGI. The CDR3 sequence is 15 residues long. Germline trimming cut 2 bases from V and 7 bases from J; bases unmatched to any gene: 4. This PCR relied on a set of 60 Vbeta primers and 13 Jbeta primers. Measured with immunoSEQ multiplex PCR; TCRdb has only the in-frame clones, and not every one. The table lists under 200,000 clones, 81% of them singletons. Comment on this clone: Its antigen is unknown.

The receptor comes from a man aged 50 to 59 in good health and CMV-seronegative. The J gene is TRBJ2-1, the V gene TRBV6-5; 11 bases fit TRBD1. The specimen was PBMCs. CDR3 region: CASSYLGQGVNEQFF. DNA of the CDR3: TGTGCCAGCAGTTACCTGGGACAGGGGGTTAATGAGCAGTTCTTC.